One sample yielded the 21 T cell receptor beta chains listed below, sequenced in a study of blood T cells in healthy people across ages. The authors ran a second PCR of roughly 6 to 12 cycles using a sample-barcoded 5' primer and a J-beta primer mix. MiXCR was run by TCRdb on the 5' RACE reads, yielding one entry per CDR3 protein. The sample lists about 680,000 distinct CDR3 sequences; about half were seen once. The sequenced sample consisted of blood. These receptors all come from a woman aged 55-75 years in good health.

The V and J genes are TRBV7-2 and TRBJ2-7; 13 bases line up with TRBD2. The trim removed 4 bases at V and 5 bases at J, leaving 11 bases unmatched. Germline V gene data show CDR1 as SGHTA and CDR2 as FQGNSA. CDR3 size: 17 residues. The CDR3 DNA sequence: TGTGCCAGCAGCTCCCTTTCACTAGCGGGAGGGCCTAACGAGCAGTACTTC. Its translation is CASSSLSLAGGPNEQYF.

V and J are TRBV7-2 and TRBJ2-6; 7 nucleotides match TRBD2. The CDR3 consists of 16 residues. The J segment lost 3 bases and the V segment lost 5 bases, leaving 7 bases of the junction unmatched. The germline V gene encodes CDR1 SGHTA and CDR2 FQGNSA. CDR3 coding DNA: TGTGCCAGCAGCCGCATCGGGGGGAGTGGGGCCAACGTCCTGACTTTC. This translates into CASSRIGGSGANVLTF.

The DNA for the CDR3 is TGTGCCTGGAGAACTAGCGGGAGCATACATACGCAGTATTTT. As protein: CAWRTSGSIHTQYF. The chain carries TRBV30 and TRBJ2-3, with TRBD2 identical over 11 bases. Germline loops: CDR1 GTSNPN, CDR2 SVGIG (reference sequence). With 3 bases clipped from V and 7 bases from J, the junction kept 6 bases outside the gene matches. The length of the CDR3 is 14 residues.

The chain is built from TRBV20-1 and TRBJ2-5; 10 positions match TRBD2. The CDR3 extends over 12 amino acids. The germline CDR1 and CDR2 sequences are DFQATT and SNEGSKA (reference sequence). With 4 bases clipped from V and 7 bases from J, the junction kept 3 bases outside the gene matches. The CDR3, as DNA: TGCAGTGCTACTACTAGCGGGGTGACCCAGTACTTC. It codes for CSATTSGVTQYF.

This clonotype showed up just a few times. As DNA, the CDR3 is TGTGCCAGCAGTCCCATAGCGGGTTTGTACAATGAGCAGTTCTTC. This codes for CASSPIAGLYNEQFF. The gene calls are TRBV28 and TRBJ2-1; 7 nucleotides line up with TRBD2. V shed 5 bases and J 4 bases; nucleotides not matched to a gene: 8. The V gene's germline CDR1 is MDHEN and CDR2 SYDVKM. The CDR3 is 15 residues long.

Concerning this clonotype: An end of the junction differs from the germline gene, which may be a read error. The CDR3 DNA reads as TGTACCAGCTCACCCCCGATCACGGGGAGGGACTATGGCTACACCTTC. Its protein product is CTSSPPITGRDYGYTF. V and J are TRBV18 and TRBJ1-2; D is uncertain. The germline CDR1 and CDR2 sequences are KGHSH and LQKENI. The CDR3 loop spans 16 amino acids.

The rearrangement uses TRBV29-1 and TRBJ2-3, with D unresolved. This CDR3 is built from 14 residues. V was trimmed by 0 bases and J by 5 bases, leaving 12 bases between them. The germline V gene encodes CDR1 SQVTM and CDR2 ANQGSEA. In DNA form, the CDR3 reads TGCAGCGTTGAAGAAGGAGATTCTGGAGATACGCAGTATTTT. Protein sequence: CSVEEGDSGDTQYF.

CDR3 DNA sequence: TGTGCCAGCAGCCTACGACCGACAGGGGACTATGGCTACACCTTC. Translation: CASSLRPTGDYGYTF. The chain couples TRBV7-8 to TRBJ1-2, with 8 bases matching TRBD1. The germline CDR1 and CDR2 sequences are SGHVS and FQNEAQ. This CDR3 has 15 residues. V lost 5 bases, J lost 3 bases, and 8 bases stayed unmatched.

This clonotype was seen many times. V and J are TRBV7-2 and TRBJ2-3; TRBD2 might be the D (6 bases). This CDR3 has 12 amino acids. Germline CDR1 is SGHTA and CDR2 is FQGNSA. Trimming removed 8 bases at V and 5 bases at J, with 11 bases between. The CDR3 reads CASSTGRDTQYF. In nucleotides, the CDR3 is TGTGCCAGCTCTACCGGGAGAGATACGCAGTATTTT.

The table lists this clonotype with a few counts. The genes are TRBV29-1 and TRBJ2-1; possible D gene TRBD2, 6 bases. The V and J ends lost 6 bases and 2 bases respectively, with 23 bases between them. Germline V gene sequence: CDR1 SQVTM, CDR2 ANQGSEA. The CDR3 has 17 residues. The CDR3 DNA is TGCAGCGTAGGGTCTTGGGGCGGGATTCAAGCCTACAATGAGCAGTTCTTC. Protein product: CSVGSWGGIQAYNEQFF.

The rearrangement uses TRBV30 and TRBJ1-5; D not resolved. The germline V and J ends were trimmed by 2 bases and 1 base, with 6 bases remaining between them. The V gene's germline CDR1 is GTSNPN and CDR2 SVGIG (reference sequence). CDR3 length: 13 residues. The CDR3 nucleotides read TGTGCCTGGAGTATACAGAGCAATCAGCCCCAGCATTTT. Amino acid sequence: CAWSIQSNQPQHF.

As for this clonotype: The germline gene is not matched at one end of the junction; a read error may be the cause. This chain joins TRBV29-1 and TRBJ2-3, with 10 bases matching TRBD1. CDR3 length: 14 residues. The germline CDR1 and CDR2 sequences are SQVTM and ANQGSEA. CDR3 region: CGVGDRGPTDTQYF. As DNA, the CDR3 is TGCGGCGTTGGGGACAGGGGTCCCACAGATACGCAGTATTTT.

This rearrangement joins TRBV5-1 to TRBJ2-3, with D tentatively TRBD1 (6 bases). The V and J ends lost 4 bases and 0 bases respectively, with 21 bases between them. The CDR3 totals 18 residues. Germline V gives CDR1 SGHRS, CDR2 YFSETQ. This CDR3 reads CASSTPGHLITSTDTQYF. CDR3 nucleotides: TGCGCCAGCAGCACGCCGGGACACCTTATCACTAGCACAGATACGCAGTATTTT.

The chain has TRBV7-2 and TRBJ2-3; 10 positions agree with TRBD2. Germline V gene sequence: CDR1 SGHTA, CDR2 FQGNSA. The trim removed 1 base at V and 7 bases at J, leaving 11 bases unmatched. The CDR3 has 17 residues. This CDR3 is CASSLEGSGRFGNTQYF. Here the CDR3 DNA reads TGTGCCAGCAGCTTAGAGGGTAGCGGGAGGTTTGGCAATACGCAGTATTTT.

The chain combines TRBV12-3 or TRBV12-4 with TRBJ1-1; the D gene is possibly TRBD1 (5 bases). The CDR3 length is 14 residues. V was trimmed by 1 base and J by 8 bases, leaving 14 bases between them. The CDR3 loop is CASSLEGWGDEAFF. The CDR3 bases are TGTGCCAGCAGTTTAGAGGGGTGGGGTGACGAAGCTTTCTTT.

The chain combines TRBV5-1 with TRBJ2-2; TRBD1 matches 9 bases. Germline CDR1 reads SGHRS; CDR2 reads YFSETQ. The CDR3 length is 16 residues. J lost 3 bases, V lost 4 bases, and 7 bases had no gene match. The CDR3 nucleotides read TGCGCCAGCAGCAACGTGGGACAGGGCGACACCGGGGAGCTGTTTTTT. Residues: CASSNVGQGDTGELFF. Full variable domain (rest looked up from reference TRBV5-1 and TRBJ2-2): KAGVTQTPRYLIKTRGQQVTLSCSPISGHRSVSWYQQTPGQGLQFLFEYFSETQRNKGNFPGRFSGRQFSNSRSEMNVSTLELGDSALYLCASSNVGQGDTGELFFGEGSRLTVL.

The chain joins TRBV4-2 to TRBJ2-5; D unclear. The germline gives CDR1 LGHNA, CDR2 YNFKEQ. Deletions cut 0 bases from V and 5 bases from J, with 10 bases between. The CDR3 contains 14 residues. The CDR3 sequence is CASSQELLEETQYF. The DNA of the CDR3 is TGTGCCAGCAGCCAAGAACTGCTTGAGGAGACCCAGTACTTC.

The chain couples TRBV7-2 to TRBJ2-5; D perhaps matches TRBD1 (6 bases). There are 12 residues in the CDR3. CDR1 is SGHTA, CDR2 FQGNSA, per germline. V gave up 5 bases and J gave up 11 bases, with 15 bases separating them. CDR3 residues: CASSIQGNEQYF. The CDR3 nucleotides read TGTGCCAGCAGCATACAGGGTAATGAGCAGTACTTC. Based on the CDR3 plus reference TRBV7-2 and TRBJ2-5, the full variable domain is GAGVSQSPSNKVTEKGKDVELRCDPISGHTALYWYRQSLGQGLEFLIYFQGNSAPDKSGLPSDRFSAERTGGSVSTLTIQRTQQEDSAVYLCASSIQGNEQYFGPGTRLLVL.

The chain combines TRBV30 with TRBJ2-3, with TRBD2 identical over 12 bases. Trimming at V came to 8 bases and at J to 6 bases, leaving 9 bases not matched to a gene. CDR1 is GTSNPN, CDR2 SVGIG, per germline (reference sequence). The length of the CDR3 is 14 residues. Here the CDR3 reads CAGLTSGRSDTQYF. CDR3 in DNA: TGTGCCGGGTTGACTAGCGGGAGATCCGATACGCAGTATTTT.

The chain links TRBV6-2 or TRBV6-3 to TRBJ2-7, with TRBD1 matching over 7 bases. This CDR3 is 16 amino acids long. Germline CDR1 is MNHEY and CDR2 is SVGEGT. V was pared by 0 bases and J by 3 bases, with 8 bases of the junction left unmatched. As DNA, the CDR3 is TGTGCCAGCAGTTACTCGGCGACAGGGATTCTCTACGAGCAGTACTTC. Encoded protein: CASSYSATGILYEQYF.

The rearrangement uses TRBV28 and TRBJ2-7; D is possibly TRBD1 (6 bases). Germline V lookup: CDR1 MDHEN, CDR2 SYDVKM. The V and J ends lost 6 bases and 1 base respectively, with 16 bases between them. The CDR3 has 15 amino acids. The CDR3 coding sequence is TGTGCCAGCAGCCTGAGGGGGTCCGTATCCTACGAGCAGTACTTC. Translated, it gives CASSLRGSVSYEQYF.